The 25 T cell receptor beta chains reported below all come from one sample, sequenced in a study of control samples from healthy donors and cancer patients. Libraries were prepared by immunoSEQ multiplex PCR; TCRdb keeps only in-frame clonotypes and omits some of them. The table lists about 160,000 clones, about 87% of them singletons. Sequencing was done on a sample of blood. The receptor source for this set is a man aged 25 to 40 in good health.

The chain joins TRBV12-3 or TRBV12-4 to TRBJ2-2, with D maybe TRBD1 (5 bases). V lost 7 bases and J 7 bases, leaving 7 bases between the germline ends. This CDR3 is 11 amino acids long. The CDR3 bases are TGTGCCAGCACTCAGGGCGGGGAGCTGTTTTTT. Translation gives CASTQGGELFF.

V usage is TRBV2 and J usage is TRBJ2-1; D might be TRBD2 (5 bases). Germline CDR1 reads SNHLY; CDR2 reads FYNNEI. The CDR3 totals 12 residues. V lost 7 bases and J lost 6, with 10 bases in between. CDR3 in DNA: TGTGCCAGCAAGGAGGTGGCCAATGAGCAGTTCTTC. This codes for CASKEVANEQFF.

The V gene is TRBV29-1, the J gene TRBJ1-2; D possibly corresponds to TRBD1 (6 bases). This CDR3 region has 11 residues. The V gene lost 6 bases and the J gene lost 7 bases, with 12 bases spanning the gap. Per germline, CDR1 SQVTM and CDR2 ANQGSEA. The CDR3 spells CSVFHRVGYTF. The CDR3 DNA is TGCAGCGTGTTTCACAGGGTTGGCTACACCTTC.

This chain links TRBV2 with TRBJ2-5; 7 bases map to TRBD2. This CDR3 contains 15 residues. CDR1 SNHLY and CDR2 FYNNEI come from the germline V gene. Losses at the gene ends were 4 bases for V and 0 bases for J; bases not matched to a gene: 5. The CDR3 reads CASSALASYQETQYF. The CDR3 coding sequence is TGTGCCAGCAGTGCACTAGCGAGTTACCAAGAGACCCAGTACTTC.

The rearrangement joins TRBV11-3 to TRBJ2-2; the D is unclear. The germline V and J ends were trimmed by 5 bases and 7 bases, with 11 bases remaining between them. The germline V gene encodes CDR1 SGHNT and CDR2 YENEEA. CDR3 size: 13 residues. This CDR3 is CASSPFLGGELFF. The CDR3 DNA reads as TGTGCCAGCAGCCCATTTCTAGGCGGGGAGCTGTTTTTT.

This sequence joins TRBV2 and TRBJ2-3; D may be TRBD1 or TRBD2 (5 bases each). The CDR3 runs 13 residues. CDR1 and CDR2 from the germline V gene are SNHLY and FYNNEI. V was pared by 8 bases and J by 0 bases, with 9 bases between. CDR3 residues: CASGGTSTDTQYF. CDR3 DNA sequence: TGTGCCAGCGGGGGAACTAGCACAGATACGCAGTATTTT.

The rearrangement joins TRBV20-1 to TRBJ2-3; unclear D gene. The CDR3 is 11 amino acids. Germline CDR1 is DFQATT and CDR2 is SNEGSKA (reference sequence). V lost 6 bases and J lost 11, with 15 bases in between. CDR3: CSAPSPDGQYF. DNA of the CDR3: TGCAGTGCCCCGAGCCCAGATGGGCAGTATTTT.

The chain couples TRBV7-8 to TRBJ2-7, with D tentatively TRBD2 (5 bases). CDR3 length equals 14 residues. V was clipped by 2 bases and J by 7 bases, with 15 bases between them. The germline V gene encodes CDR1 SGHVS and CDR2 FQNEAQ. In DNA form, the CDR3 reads TGTGCCAGCAGCTTAATAGTCCCCGGCGGGGAGCAGTACTTC. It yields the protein CASSLIVPGGEQYF.

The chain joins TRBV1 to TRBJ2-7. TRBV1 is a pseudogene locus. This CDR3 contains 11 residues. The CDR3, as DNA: TGCACCACTCCCGCCTCCTACGAGCAGTACTTC. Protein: CTTPASYEQYF.

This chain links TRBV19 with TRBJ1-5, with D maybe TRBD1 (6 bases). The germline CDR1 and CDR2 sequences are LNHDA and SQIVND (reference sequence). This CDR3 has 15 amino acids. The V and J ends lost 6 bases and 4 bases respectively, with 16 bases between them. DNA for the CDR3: TGTGCCAGTAGCTACTCAGGGGTACGAAATCAGCCCCAGCATTTT. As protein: CASSYSGVRNQPQHF.

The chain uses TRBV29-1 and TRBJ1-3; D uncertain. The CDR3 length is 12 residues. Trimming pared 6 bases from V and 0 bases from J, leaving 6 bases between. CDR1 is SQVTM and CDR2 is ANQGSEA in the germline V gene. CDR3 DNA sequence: TGCAGCGTCAATTACTCTGGAAACACCATATATTTT. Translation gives CSVNYSGNTIYF.

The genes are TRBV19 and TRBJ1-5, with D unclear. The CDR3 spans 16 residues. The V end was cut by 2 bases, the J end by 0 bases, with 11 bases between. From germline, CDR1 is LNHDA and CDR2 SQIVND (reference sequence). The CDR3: CASSIPSQYSNQPQHF. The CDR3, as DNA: TGTGCCAGTAGTATACCCTCCCAGTATAGCAATCAGCCCCAGCATTTT. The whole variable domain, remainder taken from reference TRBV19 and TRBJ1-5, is DGGITQSPKYLFRKEGQNVTLSCEQNLNHDAMYWYRQDPGQGLRLIYYSQIVNDFQKGDIAEGYSVSREKKESFPLTVTSAQKNPTAFYLCASSIPSQYSNQPQHFGDGTRLSIL.

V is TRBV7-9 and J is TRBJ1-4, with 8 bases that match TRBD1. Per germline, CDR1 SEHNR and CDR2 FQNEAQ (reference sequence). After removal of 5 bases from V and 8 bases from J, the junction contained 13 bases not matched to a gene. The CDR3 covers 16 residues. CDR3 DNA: TGTGCCAGCAGCCTCGGGACAGGCCTTTTTCAAGAAAAACTGTTTTTT. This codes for CASSLGTGLFQEKLFF.

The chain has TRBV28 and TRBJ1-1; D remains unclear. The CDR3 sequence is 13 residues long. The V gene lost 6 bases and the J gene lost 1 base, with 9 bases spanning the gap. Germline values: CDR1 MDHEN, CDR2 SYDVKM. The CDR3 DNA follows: TGTGCCAGCAGCTCCGGGCAGAACACTGAAGCTTTCTTT. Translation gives CASSSGQNTEAFF. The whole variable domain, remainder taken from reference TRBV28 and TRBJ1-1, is DVKVTQSSRYLVKRTGEKVFLECVQDMDHENMFWYRQDPGLGLRLIYFSYDVKMKEKGDIPEGYSVSREKKERFSLILESASTNQTSMYLCASSSGQNTEAFFGQGTRLTVV.

CDR3 region: CASQSSGDRTDTQYF. DNA of the CDR3: TGCGCCAGCCAATCTAGCGGAGACCGCACAGATACGCAGTATTTT. The chain is built from TRBV5-1 and TRBJ2-3; 7 positions match TRBD2. This CDR3 is built from 15 residues. Looked up from germline, CDR1 is SGHRS and CDR2 is YFSETQ. V was pared by 7 bases and J by 1 base, with 9 bases of the junction left unmatched.

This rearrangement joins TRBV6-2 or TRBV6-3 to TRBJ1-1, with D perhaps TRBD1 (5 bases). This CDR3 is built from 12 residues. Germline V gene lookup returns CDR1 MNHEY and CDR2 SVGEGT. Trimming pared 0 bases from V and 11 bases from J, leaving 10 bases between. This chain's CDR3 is CASSYSGGDAFF. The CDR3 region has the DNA TGTGCCAGCAGTTACTCGGGGGGTGATGCTTTCTTT.

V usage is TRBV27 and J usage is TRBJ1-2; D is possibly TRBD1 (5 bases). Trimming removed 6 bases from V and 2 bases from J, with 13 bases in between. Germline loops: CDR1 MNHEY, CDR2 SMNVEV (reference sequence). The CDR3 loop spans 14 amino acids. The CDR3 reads CASSPRGGNYGYTF. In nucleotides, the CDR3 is TGTGCCAGCAGCCCCCGCGGGGGGAACTATGGCTACACCTTC.

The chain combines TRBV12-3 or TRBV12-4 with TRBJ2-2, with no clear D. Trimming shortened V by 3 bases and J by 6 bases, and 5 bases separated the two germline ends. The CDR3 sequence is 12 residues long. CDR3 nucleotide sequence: TGTGCCAGCAGTTTTGTGCCCGGGGAGCTGTTTTTT. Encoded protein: CASSFVPGELFF.

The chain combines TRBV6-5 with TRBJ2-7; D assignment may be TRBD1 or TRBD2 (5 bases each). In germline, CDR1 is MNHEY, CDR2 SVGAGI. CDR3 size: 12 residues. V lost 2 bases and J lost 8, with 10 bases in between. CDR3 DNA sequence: TGTGCCAGCAGTTACGCGAGGGGCAAGCAGTACTTC. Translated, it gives CASSYARGKQYF.

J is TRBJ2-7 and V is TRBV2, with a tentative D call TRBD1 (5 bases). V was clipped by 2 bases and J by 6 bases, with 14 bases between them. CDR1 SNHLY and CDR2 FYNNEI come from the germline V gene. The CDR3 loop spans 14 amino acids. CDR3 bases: TGTGCCAGCAGTGAAAGTGGTGGCAGGGCCGAGCAGTACTTC. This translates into CASSESGGRAEQYF.

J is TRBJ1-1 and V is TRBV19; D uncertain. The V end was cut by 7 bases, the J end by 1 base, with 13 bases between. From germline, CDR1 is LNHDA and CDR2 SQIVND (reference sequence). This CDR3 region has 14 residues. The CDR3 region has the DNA TGTGCCAGTACCTTCCGACGGCCGAACACTGAAGCTTTCTTT. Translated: CASTFRRPNTEAFF.

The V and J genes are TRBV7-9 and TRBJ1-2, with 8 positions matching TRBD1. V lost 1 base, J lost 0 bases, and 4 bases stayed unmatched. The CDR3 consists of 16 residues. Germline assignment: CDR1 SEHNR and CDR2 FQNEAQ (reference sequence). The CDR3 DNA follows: TGTGCCAGCAGCTTAGGGTCACAGGGGGCTAACTATGGCTACACCTTC. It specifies CASSLGSQGANYGYTF.

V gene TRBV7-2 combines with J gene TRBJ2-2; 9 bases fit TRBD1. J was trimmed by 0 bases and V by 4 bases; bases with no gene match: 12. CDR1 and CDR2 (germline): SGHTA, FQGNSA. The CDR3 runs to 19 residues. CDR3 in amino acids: CASSYPGQGVYANTGELFF. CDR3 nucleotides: TGTGCCAGCAGCTACCCGGGACAGGGAGTATACGCGAACACCGGGGAGCTGTTTTTT.

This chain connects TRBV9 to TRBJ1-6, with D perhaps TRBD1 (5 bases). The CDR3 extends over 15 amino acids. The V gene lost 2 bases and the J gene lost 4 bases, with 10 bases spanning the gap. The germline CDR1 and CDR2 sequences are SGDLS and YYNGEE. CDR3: CASSVTGTYNSPLHF. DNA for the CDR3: TGTGCCAGCAGCGTTACTGGGACGTATAATTCACCCCTCCACTTT.

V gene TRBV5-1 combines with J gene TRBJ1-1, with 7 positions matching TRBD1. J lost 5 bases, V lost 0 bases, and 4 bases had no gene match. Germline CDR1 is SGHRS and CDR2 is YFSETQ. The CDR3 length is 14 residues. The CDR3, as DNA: TGCGCCAGCAGCTTGGTTTCAGGGGGGACTGAAGCTTTCTTT. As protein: CASSLVSGGTEAFF.